What follows describes a single T cell receptor beta chain. Antigen: not known. These data are taken from a study of cytomegalovirus exposure and HLA in healthy donors. TCRdb's table, derived via immunoSEQ multiplex PCR, lists solely in-frame clones and lacks some. The table includes roughly 300,000 clones, 85% to 90% detected once. Notes on the study in general: For cytomegalovirus status, the classifier reportedly gave diagnoses with high specificity and sensitivity. CMV antigen specificity was confirmed in vitro for a few CMV-associated chains. The finding came from a later analysis; first-cohort TCR clusters tended to co-occur in the 90 to 150 validation repertoires.

The germline V gene has CDR1 SGDLS and CDR2 YYNGEE. J gave up 5 bases and V 2 bases, and 4 bases lay outside the gene matches. The CDR3 runs to 13 residues. This rearrangement joins TRBV9 to TRBJ2-7; 7 bases are a match to TRBD1. Specimen: PBMCs. The clonotype was recovered from a woman younger than 35 in good health and CMV-seronegative. CDR3 coding DNA: TGTGCCAGCAGCGTCGACAGGGCCCACGAGCAGTACTTC. This encodes CASSVDRAHEQYF.